What follows are 4 T cell receptor beta chains derived from one specimen sequenced in a study of blood T cell repertoires in COVID-19. Some clones are missing from TCRdb's copy, which holds only in-frame ones; the method was immunoSEQ multiplex PCR. The sample contains a few hundred thousand clones, roughly 86% of which appear only once. The sample comprised PBMCs or T cells enriched from blood (not recorded which). These TCRs come from a man aged 18 to 29 with acute COVID-19.

The chain carries TRBV4-1 and TRBJ1-6; 8 positions match TRBD1. The length of the CDR3 is 12 residues. Germline lookup yields CDR1 MGHRA and CDR2 YSYEKL. With V trimmed by 2 bases and J by 14 bases, 2 bases remained unmatched. CDR3 coding DNA: TGCGCCAGCAGCCAAACAGGGGGTACCCTCCACTTT. As protein: CASSQTGGTLHF.

The chain employs TRBV14 and TRBJ2-5; possible D gene TRBD1, 6 bases. The CDR3 totals 15 residues. CDR1 SGHDN and CDR2 FVKESK come from the germline V gene. V lost 0 bases, J lost 1 base, and 9 bases lay in between. CDR3 region: CASSQEVRGQETQYF. The CDR3 DNA sequence: TGTGCCAGCAGCCAAGAAGTCAGGGGCCAAGAGACCCAGTACTTC.

The genes are TRBV30 and TRBJ1-2, with 7 positions matching TRBD1. V was pared by 0 bases and J by 6 bases, with 4 bases of the junction left unmatched. CDR1 GTSNPN and CDR2 SVGIG come from the germline V gene (reference sequence). This CDR3 has 13 amino acids. The CDR3 reads CAWSVRQGDGYTF. In nucleotides, the CDR3 is TGTGCCTGGAGTGTAAGGCAGGGGGATGGCTACACCTTC.

This sequence joins TRBV28 and TRBJ2-1; D remains unclear. Per the germline V gene, CDR1 is MDHEN and CDR2 is SYDVKM. With 5 bases removed from V and 1 base from J, the gap between germline ends came to 12 bases. The CDR3 loop spans 15 amino acids. The CDR3 protein is CASSLLVRSYNEQFF. CDR3 nucleotide sequence: TGTGCCAGCAGTCTTCTAGTTAGGTCCTACAATGAGCAGTTCTTC.